These 30 T cell receptor beta chains came from one sample sequenced in a study of cytomegalovirus exposure and HLA in healthy donors. It was with 60 Vbeta and 13 Jbeta primers that the PCR ran. Libraries were prepared by immunoSEQ multiplex PCR; TCRdb keeps only in-frame clonotypes and omits some of them. This table has roughly 190,000 clones, about four fifths appearing once. The sequencing input was PBMCs. Receptors originate from a man aged 35-49 years in good health and CMV-seropositive.

The rearrangement links TRBV7-9 to TRBJ1-1, with TRBD1 matching 11 bases. CDR1 and CDR2 (germline): SEHNR, FQNEAQ (reference sequence). J lost 4 bases, V lost 4 bases, and 5 bases had no gene match. The CDR3 is 15 residues long. The CDR3 sequence: CASSSGQGASTEAFF. The DNA of the CDR3 is TGTGCCAGCAGCTCCGGACAGGGGGCGAGCACTGAAGCTTTCTTT. The whole variable domain, remainder taken from reference TRBV7-9 and TRBJ1-1, is DTGVSQNPRHKITKRGQNVTFRCDPISEHNRLYWYRQTLGQGPEFLTYFQNEAQLEKSRLLSDRFSAERPKGSFSTLEIQRTEQGDSAMYLCASSSGQGASTEAFFGQGTRLTVV.

The chain employs TRBV6-1 and TRBJ2-3, with 12 bases identical to TRBD2. Germline CDR1 MNHNS, CDR2 SASEGT. This CDR3 region has 16 residues. V was pared by 4 bases and J by 4 bases, with 6 bases of the junction left unmatched. CDR3 in DNA: TGTGCCAGCAGTGGGGCTAGCGGGGGGGCCGCAGATACGCAGTATTTT. It encodes CASSGASGGAADTQYF.

This clone showed up just a few times. The rearrangement uses TRBV7-9 and TRBJ1-2; D remains ambiguous. Per germline, CDR1 SEHNR and CDR2 FQNEAQ (reference sequence). Trimming shortened V by 1 base and J by 4 bases, and 16 bases separated the two germline ends. This CDR3 region has 16 residues. CDR3 protein: CASSLEPGRLAYGYTF. CDR3 nucleotides: TGTGCCAGCAGCTTAGAGCCGGGCAGGCTAGCCTATGGCTACACCTTC.

This chain joins TRBV5-4 and TRBJ2-7, with D possibly being TRBD1 (5 bases). The V gene lost 5 bases and the J gene lost 2 bases, with 14 bases spanning the gap. CDR1 is SGHNT, CDR2 YYREEE, per germline (reference sequence). This CDR3 is built from 14 residues. This CDR3 is CASSRQDKTYEQYF. CDR3 bases: TGTGCCAGCAGTCGCCAGGACAAGACCTACGAGCAGTACTTC.

This clone was seen just once. CDR3 loop: CASSTGGTGYGYTF. The CDR3 region has the DNA TGTGCCAGTAGTACAGGGGGCACCGGGTATGGCTACACCTTC. The J gene is TRBJ1-2, the V gene TRBV19; TRBD1 matches at 8 bases. V gave up 4 bases and J gave up 5 bases; unmatched junction bases: 6. The CDR3 extends over 14 amino acids. Per the germline V gene, CDR1 is LNHDA and CDR2 is SQIVND (reference sequence).

This clone was seen only once. The chain uses TRBV10-3 and TRBJ2-5; D possibly corresponds to TRBD2 (5 bases). V dropped 0 bases and J dropped 6 bases, with 14 bases sitting between them. This CDR3 comprises 15 residues. The V gene's germline CDR1 is ENHRY and CDR2 SYGVKD. The CDR3 sequence: CAISESGSRGQTQYF. The DNA for the CDR3 is TGTGCCATCAGTGAGTCTGGCTCCCGAGGGCAGACCCAGTACTTC.

This clone was seen a handful of times. The V and J genes are TRBV6-5 and TRBJ2-7; TRBD2 is a possible D gene (6 bases). This CDR3 comprises 15 residues. V was pared by 2 bases and J by 3 bases, with 14 bases between. Germline CDR1 and CDR2: MNHEY and SVGAGI. CDR3: CASSYGTYGGYEQYF. The CDR3 DNA reads TGTGCCAGCAGTTACGGGACTTACGGGGGCTACGAGCAGTACTTC.

V usage is TRBV7-9 and J usage is TRBJ1-6, with 7 bases identical to TRBD1. From germline, CDR1 is SEHNR and CDR2 FQNEAQ (reference sequence). V gave up 5 bases and J gave up 5 bases; unmatched junction bases: 6. The CDR3 loop spans 15 amino acids. This chain's CDR3 is CASSTGQADNSPLHF. The CDR3 DNA follows: TGTGCCAGCAGCACTGGACAGGCGGATAATTCACCCCTCCACTTT.

The chain recombines TRBV11-2 with TRBJ2-1; 8 nucleotides align to TRBD2. With 1 base clipped from V and 4 bases from J, the junction kept 3 bases outside the gene matches. The CDR3 contains 15 residues. Germline V CDR1 and CDR2: SGHAT, FQNNGV. CDR3 bases: TGTGCCAGCAGCTTAGCGAGCGGGGGTTACAATGAGCAGTTCTTC. Translating gives CASSLASGGYNEQFF.

The V and J genes are TRBV7-2 and TRBJ2-5, with no clear D. V lost 3 bases and J 2 bases, leaving 7 bases between the germline ends. Per germline, CDR1 SGHTA and CDR2 FQGNSA. The CDR3 loop spans 13 amino acids. The CDR3, as DNA: TGTGCCAGCAGCTTCGCGTCACAAGAGACCCAGTACTTC. Translation gives CASSFASQETQYF.

This rearrangement joins TRBV7-9 to TRBJ2-2; possibly TRBD2 for D (7 bases). V was shortened by 6 bases and J by 2 bases, with 16 bases between the two germline ends. This CDR3 is 16 amino acids long. Germline V gene data show CDR1 as SEHNR and CDR2 as FQNEAQ (reference sequence). CDR3: CASRSTGGANTGELFF. The CDR3 DNA reads TGTGCCAGCAGGAGTACTGGGGGGGCCAACACCGGGGAGCTGTTTTTT.

The chain links TRBV6-5 to TRBJ1-4; TRBD1 agrees at 7 bases. V was pared by 6 bases and J by 7 bases, with 8 bases of the junction left unmatched. Looked up from germline, CDR1 is MNHEY and CDR2 is SVGAGI. This CDR3 spans 14 amino acids. As DNA, the CDR3 is TGTGCCAGCAGCTACAGGGGAAGGGGTGAAAAACTGTTTTTT. Residues: CASSYRGRGEKLFF.

The chain uses TRBV6-5 and TRBJ2-7, with D perhaps matching TRBD2 (6 bases). The germline gives CDR1 MNHEY, CDR2 SVGAGI. V lost 2 bases and J 6 bases, leaving 14 bases between the germline ends. The CDR3 has 14 amino acids. The CDR3 sequence: CASSYAGGAGEQYF. The DNA of the CDR3 is TGTGCCAGCAGTTACGCCGGAGGGGCGGGCGAGCAGTACTTC.

A word on this clone: Other nucleotide sequences from this sample produce the same CDR3. V and J are TRBV6-6 and TRBJ1-5, with D unclear. CDR1 is MNHNY, CDR2 SVGAGI, per germline (reference sequence). V was clipped by 2 bases and J by 1 base, with 3 bases between them. The CDR3 runs 13 residues. The CDR3 sequence is CASSYRSNQPQHF. The CDR3 bases are TGTGCCAGCAGTTACCGGAGCAATCAGCCCCAGCATTTT.

The chain has TRBV27 and TRBJ1-5; 8 bases match TRBD1. The germline CDR1 and CDR2 sequences are MNHEY and SMNVEV (reference sequence). The ends lost 2 bases at V and 4 bases at J; junction bases unmatched: 7. The CDR3 has 16 residues. CDR3 DNA: TGTGCCAGCAGTTTACGATCCAGGGGGCCTAATCAGCCCCAGCATTTT. This codes for CASSLRSRGPNQPQHF.

CDR3 sequence reads: CASSPGGVSGNTIYF. In DNA form, the CDR3 reads TGTGCCAGCAGCCCTGGGGGGGTATCTGGAAACACCATATATTTT. The rearrangement uses TRBV7-2 and TRBJ1-3; possibly TRBD1 for D (5 bases). This CDR3 has 15 residues. V was pared by 5 bases and J by 1 base, with 12 bases between. The germline CDR1 and CDR2 sequences are SGHTA and FQGNSA.

The CDR3 sequence: CASSEGANEQFF. DNA of the CDR3: TGTGCCAGCAGTGAAGGGGCCAATGAGCAGTTCTTC. This sequence joins TRBV2 and TRBJ2-1; no clear D. The length of the CDR3 is 12 residues. Germline lookup yields CDR1 SNHLY and CDR2 FYNNEI. Trimming stripped 1 base from V and 6 bases from J, with 4 bases between.

This rearrangement joins TRBV7-9 to TRBJ1-6; 8 bases map to TRBD1. Germline assignment: CDR1 SEHNR and CDR2 FQNEAQ (reference sequence). This CDR3 spans 15 amino acids. Germline trimming cut 4 bases from V and 10 bases from J; bases unmatched to any gene: 9. In DNA form, the CDR3 reads TGTGCCAGCAGCTACGACAGGGGATCAGCCTCACCCCTCCACTTT. This encodes CASSYDRGSASPLHF.

The chain links TRBV7-8 to TRBJ2-7; 7 bases align to TRBD1. V lost 5 bases to trimming and J lost 2 bases; unmatched junction nucleotides: 9. Per the germline V gene, CDR1 is SGHVS and CDR2 is FQNEAQ. This CDR3 contains 15 residues. CDR3 amino acids: CASSHSGGQTYEQYF. The CDR3 DNA reads TGTGCCAGCAGCCACTCAGGGGGACAGACCTACGAGCAGTACTTC. Complete variable domain (other parts from reference TRBV7-8 and TRBJ2-7): GAGVSQSPRYKVAKRGQDVALRCDPISGHVSLFWYQQALGQGPEFLTYFQNEAQLDKSGLPSDRFFAERPEGSVSTLKIQRTQQEDSAVYLCASSHSGGQTYEQYFGPGTRLTVT.

This chain uses TRBV27 with TRBJ2-2, with TRBD1 matching 11 bases. The V segment lost 5 bases and the J segment 7 bases; nucleotides outside the gene matches: 9. This CDR3 contains 16 residues. The germline CDR1 and CDR2 sequences are MNHEY and SMNVEV (reference sequence). CDR3 residues: CASSPYGTGGIGELFF. The CDR3 region has the DNA TGTGCCAGCAGTCCTTACGGGACAGGGGGAATCGGGGAGCTGTTTTTT.

The rearrangement uses TRBV6-1 and TRBJ2-2; 10 bases are shared with TRBD1. The CDR3 is 16 amino acids. Per the germline V gene, CDR1 is MNHNS and CDR2 is SASEGT. V gave up 4 bases and J gave up 4 bases; unmatched junction bases: 6. CDR3 in DNA: TGTGCCAGCAGTGCCAGACAGGGGGCCGGCACCGGGGAGCTGTTTTTT. Amino acids: CASSARQGAGTGELFF.

The chain uses TRBV5-1 and TRBJ2-3; 11 bases are shared with TRBD2. Germline CDR1 and CDR2: SGHRS and YFSETQ. The CDR3 is 15 amino acids. V lost 6 bases and J lost 6; bases outside the gene matches: 9. The CDR3 DNA reads as TGCGCCAGCAACCCTCTAGCGGGGGGTTCGGATACGCAGTATTTT. This encodes CASNPLAGGSDTQYF.

The V gene is TRBV5-4, the J gene TRBJ2-1, with 11 bases matching TRBD2. The CDR3 consists of 15 residues. Looked up from germline, CDR1 is SGHNT and CDR2 is YYREEE (reference sequence). V trimming: 3 bases; J trimming: 6 bases; junction bases outside the gene matches: 5. The CDR3 DNA reads as TGTGCCAGCAGCTCGGGGACTAGCGGACGCAATGAGCAGTTCTTC. Translated, it gives CASSSGTSGRNEQFF.

The chain is built from TRBV7-2 and TRBJ2-5; D perhaps matches TRBD2 (6 bases). CDR3 length equals 14 residues. CDR1 SGHTA and CDR2 FQGNSA come from the germline V gene. With 1 base removed from V and 3 bases from J, the gap between germline ends came to 9 bases. The CDR3 region is CASSLVRGEETQYF. The DNA for the CDR3 is TGTGCCAGCAGCTTAGTGCGGGGTGAAGAGACCCAGTACTTC.

CDR3 coding DNA: TGTGCCATCACCCAGGCAAGTACCACTGAAGCTTTCTTT. Its protein product is CAITQASTTEAFF. The J gene is TRBJ1-1, the V gene TRBV10-3; D unclear. The CDR3 runs 13 residues. In germline, CDR1 is ENHRY, CDR2 SYGVKD. V lost 7 bases and J lost 4, with 13 bases in between.

This clone was recorded once. This sequence joins TRBV28 and TRBJ2-3; 11 bases are shared with TRBD1. The V and J ends lost 2 bases and 4 bases, in that order; junction bases with no gene match: 5. Germline loops: CDR1 MDHEN, CDR2 SYDVKM. The CDR3 is 16 residues long. The CDR3 DNA reads TGTGCCAGCAGTTTAGCTGTGGGACAGGGGGCAGATACGCAGTATTTT. Translating it yields CASSLAVGQGADTQYF.

CDR3 nucleotides: TGTGCCAGCAGCTGCCGTGAAGGGGGGGAAGAGACCCAGTACTTC. This codes for CASSCREGGEETQYF. V and J are TRBV21-1 and TRBJ2-5; TRBD2 is taken as the D call from the table, unchecked against the DNA. TRBV21-1 represents a pseudogene. The CDR3 runs to 15 residues.

On this clone itself: The same CDR3 can be traced to other DNA sequences in this sample. V is TRBV7-2 and J is TRBJ1-4; 9 positions match TRBD1. Germline trimming cut 3 bases from V and 4 bases from J; bases unmatched to any gene: 0. Germline-derived CDR1 and CDR2 are SGHTA and FQGNSA. The CDR3 spans 14 residues. In nucleotides, the CDR3 is TGTGCCAGCAGCTTGGGACAGGGTAATGAAAAACTGTTTTTT. As protein: CASSLGQGNEKLFF. Variable domain in full (rest from reference TRBV7-2 and TRBJ1-4): GAGVSQSPSNKVTEKGKDVELRCDPISGHTALYWYRQSLGQGLEFLIYFQGNSAPDKSGLPSDRFSAERTGGSVSTLTIQRTQQEDSAVYLCASSLGQGNEKLFFGSGTQLSVL.

This clone came up a few times. J is TRBJ2-7 and V is TRBV27, with D uncertain. V was cut by 1 base and J by 12 bases, with 10 bases left in between. In germline, CDR1 is MNHEY, CDR2 SMNVEV (reference sequence). CDR3 length: 11 amino acids. The CDR3 DNA reads TGTGCCAGCAGTTTATACACACACCGGTACTTC. Amino acids: CASSLYTHRYF.

The sample holds a few counts of this clone. The gene calls are TRBV5-1 and TRBJ1-1; the D is unclear. The CDR3 runs to 13 residues. Deletions cut 4 bases from V and 4 bases from J, with 11 bases between. The germline V gene has CDR1 SGHRS and CDR2 YFSETQ. CDR3: CASSPFSGTEAFF. Written as DNA, the CDR3 is TGCGCCAGCAGCCCCTTTTCCGGCACTGAAGCTTTCTTT.